This TCR beta chain was found in a study of blood T cell repertoires in COVID-19. Study at large: Collection of acute and convalescent COVID-19 samples took place in the United States, Italy and Spain. In each case, the material was cDNA or gDNA derived from T cells, B-cell-depleted T cells, or PBMCs.

How the authors handled the data: Reference gene primer amplification gave estimated nucleated cell counts. Assay used: immunoSEQ multiplex PCR; TCRdb lists only in-frame clones, some missing. Clone size and the V and J calls come from that table; the DNA yielded D and trimming. Of some 460,000 clones listed, around 89% are singletons. CDR1 is LGHNT and CDR2 is FRNRAP in the germline V gene. There are 16 residues in the CDR3. V gave up 0 bases and J gave up 4 bases, with 13 bases separating them. The TCR comes from a woman in her 30s with acute or convalescent COVID-19. The chain has TRBV12-5 and TRBJ2-1; D is perhaps TRBD2 (7 bases). What was sequenced was peripheral blood. The CDR3 sequence is CASGLVVRGGYNEQFF. Written as DNA, the CDR3 is TGTGCTAGTGGTTTGGTCGTGAGGGGGGGATACAATGAGCAGTTCTTC. The entire variable domain, with the rest obtained from reference TRBV12-5 and TRBJ2-1, is as follows: DARVTQTPRHKVTEMGQEVTMRCQPILGHNTVFWYRQTMMQGLELLAYFRNRAPLDDSGMPKDRFSAEMPDATLATLKIQPSEPRDSAVYFCASGLVVRGGYNEQFFGPGTRLTVL.